Detailed here is one T cell receptor (beta chain). This entry comes from a study of blood T cell repertoires in COVID-19. Repertoires were generated with immunoSEQ multiplex PCR, while TCRdb's copy carries only in-frame clones and drops some. Of tens of thousands of clones listed, about nine tenths were seen once; the top ten hold approximately 5%. CDR3 length equals 16 residues. V trimming: 4 bases; J trimming: 2 bases; junction bases outside the gene matches: 6. Looked up from germline, CDR1 is LNHDA and CDR2 is SQIVND (reference sequence). What was sequenced was peripheral blood. This sequence joins TRBV19 and TRBJ2-1; 9 bases line up with TRBD2. The clonotype comes from a human donor in a cohort sampled during active COVID-19. The CDR3 is CASSRATSGPYNEQFF. DNA for the CDR3: TGTGCCAGTAGTAGGGCCACTAGCGGGCCCTACAATGAGCAGTTCTTC.